Detailed here is one T cell receptor beta chain. No antigen is known for it. Every isolated RNA sample was fully reverse transcribed, so sequencing captured expressed TCRB transcripts. The data were produced by immunoSEQ multiplex PCR, yet TCRdb's version contains in-frame clones alone and is incomplete. The data show tens of thousands of clones, with approximately 69% seen just once and roughly 4.3% held by the top ten. This sample was taken from a study of beta chain features in type 1 diabetes. Study-wide findings and caveats: For Type 1 diabetes patients, all four CD4+ subsets carried TCRB CDR3s that were moderately but significantly shorter. VDJ junctions from type 1 diabetes patients carried fewer insertions and larger deletions.

CDR3 length: 15 residues. CDR1 is SGHTA, CDR2 FQGNSA, per germline. V is TRBV7-2 and J is TRBJ2-5; 9 bases agree with TRBD1. The end of the DNA is better explained by TRBJ2-7, so the J call may be wrong. Sequenced: Tregs from blood. The receptor comes from a man between 18 and 29 years old with type 1 diabetes. CDR3 loop: CASTLGGQGSYEQYF. Written as DNA, the CDR3 is TGTGCCAGCACCCTAGGGGGACAGGGCTCCTACGAGCAGTACTTC.